This is a list of T cell receptor beta chains from one sample in a study of cytomegalovirus exposure and HLA in healthy donors. Sequenced by immunoSEQ multiplex PCR; TCRdb stores in-frame clones only, minus some. Its clone listing holds about 130,000 clones. Sequenced sample: PBMCs. These receptors were taken from a man between 18 and 35 years old in good health and CMV-seronegative. The CDR3 runs from the conserved cysteine through the conserved F or W. D genes are given only for firm matches.

CDR3aa: CASSQDLANTEAFF
CDR3nt: TGCGCCAGCAGCCAAGATCTAGCGAACACTGAAGCTTTCTTT
d_gene: NA
j_gene: TRBJ1-1
v_gene: TRBV4-1

CDR3aa: CASSPTAGWGTEAFF
CDR3nt: TGTGCCAGCAGTCCGACCGCGGGGTGGGGCACTGAAGCTTTCTTT
d_gene: NA
j_gene: TRBJ1-1
v_gene: TRBV28

CDR3aa: CASSMGQGKTYEQYF
CDR3nt: TGTGCCAGTAGTATGGGTCAGGGGAAGACCTACGAGCAGTACTTC
d_gene: NA
j_gene: TRBJ2-7
v_gene: TRBV19

CDR3aa: CASSLGSGTRSGEKLFF
CDR3nt: TGTGCCAGCAGCTTGGGTTCGGGGACTCGTTCAGGGGAAAAACTGTTTTTT
d_gene: NA
j_gene: TRBJ1-4
v_gene: TRBV7-3

CDR3aa: CAWSVGGGLNTEAFF
CDR3nt: TGTGCCTGGAGTGTGGGCGGAGGATTGAACACTGAAGCTTTCTTT
d_gene: NA
j_gene: TRBJ1-1
v_gene: TRBV30

CDR3aa: CASSLGGEGYTF
CDR3nt: TGTGCCAGCAGCTTGGGGGGGGAAGGCTACACCTTC
d_gene: NA
j_gene: TRBJ1-2
v_gene: TRBV5-6

CDR3aa: CASSLGAVNSNQPQHF
CDR3nt: TGTGCCAGCAGTTTAGGGGCAGTCAATAGCAATCAGCCCCAGCATTTT
d_gene: NA
j_gene: TRBJ1-5
v_gene: TRBV27

CDR3aa: CASSVRLVRDTQYF
CDR3nt: TGTGCCAGCAGTGTCCGACTAGTCAGAGATACGCAGTATTTT
d_gene: NA
j_gene: TRBJ2-3
v_gene: TRBV2

CDR3aa: CASSWGTGGGTDTQYF
CDR3nt: TGTGCCAGCAGCTGGGGGACAGGGGGTGGCACAGATACGCAGTATTTT
d_gene: TRBD1
j_gene: TRBJ2-3
v_gene: TRBV5-6

CDR3aa: CAAASQKPGETQYF
CDR3nt: TGTGCTGCCGCCAGCCAAAAACCGGGGGAGACCCAGTACTTC
d_gene: NA
j_gene: TRBJ2-5
v_gene: TRBV10-3

CDR3aa: CASSYAGVETQYF
CDR3nt: TGTGCCAGCAGTTACGCAGGGGTGGAGACCCAGTACTTC
d_gene: NA
j_gene: TRBJ2-5
v_gene: TRBV6-5

CDR3aa: CASSLVMGLNEKLFF
CDR3nt: TGTGCCAGCAGTTTAGTAATGGGGCTTAATGAAAAACTGTTTTTT
d_gene: NA
j_gene: TRBJ1-4
v_gene: TRBV28

CDR3aa: CASSPDSLKFYGYTF
CDR3nt: TGTGCCAGTAGCCCGGACAGCCTCAAATTCTATGGCTACACCTTC
d_gene: NA
j_gene: TRBJ1-2
v_gene: TRBV19

CDR3aa: CAPRVGVSTDTQYF
CDR3nt: TGTGCTCCGCGGGTTGGGGTAAGCACAGATACGCAGTATTTT
d_gene: NA
j_gene: TRBJ2-3
v_gene: TRBV25-1

CDR3aa: CASSQQGAAYNEQFF
CDR3nt: TGTGCCAGCAGTCAACAGGGGGCAGCCTACAATGAGCAGTTCTTC
d_gene: TRBD1
j_gene: TRBJ2-1
v_gene: TRBV6-5

CDR3aa: CASSPLAGGPETQYF
CDR3nt: TGTGCCAGCAGCCCGTTAGCGGGAGGGCCTGAGACCCAGTACTTC
d_gene: TRBD2
j_gene: TRBJ2-5
v_gene: TRBV7-9

CDR3aa: CASSYSEPSGYEQYF
CDR3nt: TGTGCCAGCAGTTACTCGGAACCTAGCGGCTACGAGCAGTACTTC
d_gene: TRBD2
j_gene: TRBJ2-7
v_gene: TRBV6-6

CDR3aa: CASRPGVDTQYF
CDR3nt: TGTGCCAGCAGGCCAGGGGTAGATACGCAGTATTTT
d_gene: NA
j_gene: TRBJ2-3
v_gene: TRBV6-6

CDR3aa: CASSLTPGQGYEQYF
CDR3nt: TGTGCCAGCAGTTTAACCCCGGGACAGGGCTACGAGCAGTACTTC
d_gene: TRBD1
j_gene: TRBJ2-7
v_gene: TRBV27

CDR3aa: CASSSLSGNEQFF
CDR3nt: TGTGCCAGTAGTAGTTTAAGCGGGAATGAGCAGTTCTTC
d_gene: NA
j_gene: TRBJ2-1
v_gene: TRBV19

CDR3aa: CASSRQGPLAKNIQYF
CDR3nt: TGTGCCAGCAGCCGGCAGGGGCCTCTAGCCAAAAACATTCAGTACTTC
d_gene: NA
j_gene: TRBJ2-4
v_gene: TRBV5-4

CDR3aa: CASSLGASNYGYTF
CDR3nt: TGTGCCAGCAGCCTGGGAGCTTCTAACTATGGCTACACCTTC
d_gene: NA
j_gene: TRBJ1-2
v_gene: TRBV5-5

CDR3aa: CASSSHLGGGTNTEAFF
CDR3nt: TGTGCCAGCAGCTCCCATCTAGGTGGAGGAACGAACACTGAAGCTTTCTTT
d_gene: NA
j_gene: TRBJ1-1
v_gene: TRBV7-3

CDR3aa: CASSGGVVDYGYTF
CDR3nt: TGCGCCAGCAGCGGAGGGGTGGTGGACTATGGCTACACCTTC
d_gene: NA
j_gene: TRBJ1-2
v_gene: TRBV5-1

CDR3aa: CASSFYGPRGLGEQYF
CDR3nt: TGTGCCAGCAGTTTTTATGGCCCGCGAGGGCTGGGAGAGCAGTACTTC
d_gene: NA
j_gene: TRBJ2-7
v_gene: TRBV28

CDR3aa: CASSSTTGTGVTDTQYF
CDR3nt: TGTGCCAGCAGCTCGACAACCGGGACAGGAGTGACAGATACGCAGTATTTT
d_gene: TRBD1
j_gene: TRBJ2-3
v_gene: TRBV7-3

CDR3aa: CASSPTQTRVKYF
CDR3nt: TGTGCCAGCAGCCCCACACAGACCAGGGTAAAGTACTTC
d_gene: NA
j_gene: TRBJ2-7
v_gene: TRBV7-9

CDR3aa: CASSPAGKSTDTQYF
CDR3nt: TGCGCCAGCAGTCCAGCGGGGAAGAGCACAGATACGCAGTATTTT
d_gene: TRBD2
j_gene: TRBJ2-3
v_gene: TRBV4-3

CDR3aa: CASSPFRRDYSGNTIYF
CDR3nt: TGTGCCAGCAGCCCCTTCCGGAGGGATTACTCTGGAAACACCATATATTTT
d_gene: NA
j_gene: TRBJ1-3
v_gene: TRBV9

CDR3aa: CASSLGLTRDTQYF
CDR3nt: TGTGCCAGCAGCCTAGGACTGACGAGAGATACGCAGTATTTT
d_gene: NA
j_gene: TRBJ2-3
v_gene: TRBV7-3

CDR3aa: CASSLYPGKNYGYTF
CDR3nt: TGTGCCAGCAGCTTATATCCAGGGAAAAACTATGGCTACACCTTC
d_gene: NA
j_gene: TRBJ1-2
v_gene: TRBV11-2

CDR3aa: CASSSQGGTEAFF
CDR3nt: TGCGCCAGCAGCTCGCAGGGAGGCACTGAAGCTTTCTTT
d_gene: NA
j_gene: TRBJ1-1
v_gene: TRBV5-1

CDR3aa: CASSEETSSFSYNEQFF
CDR3nt: TGTGCCAGCAGTGAGGAGACTAGCTCTTTCTCCTACAATGAGCAGTTCTTC
d_gene: TRBD2
j_gene: TRBJ2-1
v_gene: TRBV2

CDR3aa: CASSSPRGGRGTEAFF
CDR3nt: TGTGCCAGCAGCTCACCTAGGGGGGGGCGCGGTACTGAAGCTTTCTTT
d_gene: NA
j_gene: TRBJ1-1
v_gene: TRBV7-8

CDR3aa: CASILYRAGFHGYTF
CDR3nt: TGTGCCAGCATCCTTTACAGGGCCGGCTTCCATGGCTACACCTTC
d_gene: NA
j_gene: TRBJ1-2
v_gene: TRBV7-9

CDR3aa: CAISESGGGRYEQYF
CDR3nt: TGTGCCATCAGTGAGTCGGGTGGCGGCCGCTACGAGCAGTACTTC
d_gene: NA
j_gene: TRBJ2-7
v_gene: TRBV10-3

CDR3aa: CATSRDYRGPSGNTIYF
CDR3nt: TGTGCCACCAGCAGAGATTACAGGGGGCCCTCTGGAAACACCATATATTTT
d_gene: TRBD1
j_gene: TRBJ1-3
v_gene: TRBV15

CDR3aa: CASSEGTGGHTGELFF
CDR3nt: TGTGCCAGTAGTGAAGGGACAGGGGGCCACACCGGGGAGCTGTTTTTT
d_gene: TRBD1
j_gene: TRBJ2-2
v_gene: TRBV19

CDR3aa: CASRHDRTYEQYF
CDR3nt: TGTGCCAGCAGGCATGACAGGACCTACGAGCAGTACTTC
d_gene: NA
j_gene: TRBJ2-7
v_gene: TRBV28

CDR3aa: CASTLRRRNQPQHF
CDR3nt: TGTGCCAGCACTTTACGGAGGCGTAATCAGCCCCAGCATTTT
d_gene: NA
j_gene: TRBJ1-5
v_gene: TRBV28

CDR3aa: CASSLSLGTWASGNLDTQYF
CDR3nt: TGTGCCAGCAGTTTAAGTTTGGGAACTTGGGCTAGCGGGAACTTAGATACGCAGTATTTT
d_gene: TRBD2
j_gene: TRBJ2-3
v_gene: TRBV28

CDR3aa: CASSAGDQATYNEQFF
CDR3nt: TGTGCCAGCAGCGCAGGGGATCAGGCTACCTACAATGAGCAGTTCTTC
d_gene: NA
j_gene: TRBJ2-1
v_gene: TRBV5-4

CDR3aa: CASCIWQGQETQYF
CDR3nt: TGTGCCTCCTGTATATGGCAGGGACAAGAGACCCAGTACTTC
d_gene: NA
j_gene: TRBJ2-5
v_gene: TRBV28

CDR3aa: CASSLGTSEKTQYF
CDR3nt: TGTGCCAGCAGCTTAGGTACTAGTGAAAAGACCCAGTACTTC
d_gene: NA
j_gene: TRBJ2-5
v_gene: TRBV7-2

CDR3aa: CASSQRSTDTQYF
CDR3nt: TGCGCCAGCAGCCAGCGAAGCACAGATACGCAGTATTTT
d_gene: NA
j_gene: TRBJ2-3
v_gene: TRBV4-3